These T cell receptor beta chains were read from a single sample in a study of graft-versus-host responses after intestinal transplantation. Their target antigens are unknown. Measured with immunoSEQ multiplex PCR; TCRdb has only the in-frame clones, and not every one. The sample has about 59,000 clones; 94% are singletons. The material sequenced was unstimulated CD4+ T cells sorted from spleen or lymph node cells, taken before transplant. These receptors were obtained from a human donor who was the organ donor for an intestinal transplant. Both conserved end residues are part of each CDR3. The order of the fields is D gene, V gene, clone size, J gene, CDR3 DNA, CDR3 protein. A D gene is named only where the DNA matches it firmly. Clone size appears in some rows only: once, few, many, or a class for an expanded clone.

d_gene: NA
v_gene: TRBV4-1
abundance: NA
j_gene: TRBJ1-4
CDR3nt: TGCGCCAGCAGCCAAGGTGGGGCAGGAAAACTGTTTTTT
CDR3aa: CASSQGGAGKLFF

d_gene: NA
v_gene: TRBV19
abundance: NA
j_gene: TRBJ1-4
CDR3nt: TGTGCCAGTAGTATAGTTTCCGGGGGTAATGAAAAACTGTTTTTT
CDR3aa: CASSIVSGGNEKLFF

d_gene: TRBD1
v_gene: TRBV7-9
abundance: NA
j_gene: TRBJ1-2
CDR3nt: TGTGCCAGCAGCTTCCCAACAGGGGAGGGCTATGGCTACACCTTC
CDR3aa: CASSFPTGEGYGYTF

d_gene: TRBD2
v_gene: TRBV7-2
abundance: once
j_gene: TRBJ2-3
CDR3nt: TGTGCCAGCAGCTTACTAGCGGGCACAGATACGCAGTATTTT
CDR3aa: CASSLLAGTDTQYF

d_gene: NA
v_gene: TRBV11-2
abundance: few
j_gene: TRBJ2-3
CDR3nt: TGTGCCAGCAGCTTAGGGGGCACAGATACGCAGTATTTT
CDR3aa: CASSLGGTDTQYF

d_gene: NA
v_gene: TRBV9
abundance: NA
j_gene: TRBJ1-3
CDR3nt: TGTGCCAGCAGCGTAAACACAGGGTTTGGAAACACCATATATTTT
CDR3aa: CASSVNTGFGNTIYF

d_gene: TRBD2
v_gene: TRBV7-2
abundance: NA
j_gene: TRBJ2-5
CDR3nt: TGTGCCAGCAGCTCTCGGACTAGCGGGGGGGCAGAGACCCAGTACTTC
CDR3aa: CASSSRTSGGAETQYF

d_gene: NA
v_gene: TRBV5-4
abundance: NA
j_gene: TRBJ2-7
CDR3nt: TGTGCCAGCAGCTCAGGGGGGAGGGGGTCCTACCCCCTATACGAGCAGTACTTC
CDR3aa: CASSSGGRGSYPLYEQYF

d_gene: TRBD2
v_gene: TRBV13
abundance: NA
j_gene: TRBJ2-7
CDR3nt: TGTGCCAGCAGCAGTGCGCCGGGACTAGCGGGGGCCTCATCCTACGAGCAGTACTTC
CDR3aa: CASSSAPGLAGASSYEQYF

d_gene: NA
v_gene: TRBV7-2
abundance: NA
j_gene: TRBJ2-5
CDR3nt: TGTGCCAGCAGCTTATCGGGGGCGGGGGAGACCCAGTACTTC
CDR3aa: CASSLSGAGETQYF

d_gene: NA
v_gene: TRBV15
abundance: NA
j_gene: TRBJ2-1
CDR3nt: TGTGCCACCGCCGGGGGTAGCTCCTACAATGAGCAGTTCTTC
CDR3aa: CATAGGSSYNEQFF

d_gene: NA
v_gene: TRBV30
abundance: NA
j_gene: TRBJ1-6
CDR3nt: TGTGCCTGGAGTGTAAGGGGGAGGGGGGGTTCACCCCTCCACTTT
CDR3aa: CAWSVRGRGGSPLHF

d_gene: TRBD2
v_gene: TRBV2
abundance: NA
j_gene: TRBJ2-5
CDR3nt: TGTGCCAGCAGTGAAACTATGGCGGGGGGGGAGACCCAGTACTTC
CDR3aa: CASSETMAGGETQYF

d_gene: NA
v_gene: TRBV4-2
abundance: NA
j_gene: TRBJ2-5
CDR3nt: TGTGCCAGCAGCCAAGGAGGGCACAGGGAGACCCAGTACTTC
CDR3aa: CASSQGGHRETQYF

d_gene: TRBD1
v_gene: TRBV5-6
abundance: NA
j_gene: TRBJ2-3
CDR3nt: TGTGCCAGCAGCCGAGGGACAGGGAGAACAGATACGCAGTATTTT
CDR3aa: CASSRGTGRTDTQYF

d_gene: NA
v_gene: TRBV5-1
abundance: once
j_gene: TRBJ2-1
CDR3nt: TGCGCCAGCAGCCCCTTAGGGGGGAACTCCTACAATGAGCAGTTCTTC
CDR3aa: CASSPLGGNSYNEQFF

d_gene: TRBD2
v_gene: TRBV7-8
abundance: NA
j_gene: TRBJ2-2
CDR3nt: TGTGCCAGCAGCCCCACTAGCGGGGGGGCCGGGGAGCTGTTTTTT
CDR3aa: CASSPTSGGAGELFF

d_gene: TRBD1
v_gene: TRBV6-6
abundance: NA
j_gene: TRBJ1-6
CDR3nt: TGTGCCAGCAGTTCGGGACAGAGTTTTAATTCACCCCTCCACTTT
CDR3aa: CASSSGQSFNSPLHF

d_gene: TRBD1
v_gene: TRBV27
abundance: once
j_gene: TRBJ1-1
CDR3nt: TGTGCCAGCAGTTTCGACGGACAGGGGGCCTCGGCCACTGAAGCTTTCTTT
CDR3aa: CASSFDGQGASATEAFF

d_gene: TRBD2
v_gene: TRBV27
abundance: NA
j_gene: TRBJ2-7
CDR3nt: TGTGCCAGCAGTTTATATGCGGGGGTAAACGAGCAGTACTTC
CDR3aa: CASSLYAGVNEQYF

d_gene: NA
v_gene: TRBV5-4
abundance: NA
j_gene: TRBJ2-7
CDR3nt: TGTGCCAGCAGCTTGGAACCGCGCGGGCCAGGGGAGCAGTACTTC
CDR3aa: CASSLEPRGPGEQYF

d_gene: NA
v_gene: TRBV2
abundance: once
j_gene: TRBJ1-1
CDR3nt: TGTGCCACCTCTCCACAACCCCAGACAATCATGAACACTGAAGCTTTCTTT
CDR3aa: CATSPQPQTIMNTEAFF

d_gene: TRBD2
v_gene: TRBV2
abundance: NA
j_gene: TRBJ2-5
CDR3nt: TGTGCCAGCAGTTTCTGGACTAGCGGGGGGGAGCAAGAGACCCAGTACTTC
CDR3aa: CASSFWTSGGEQETQYF

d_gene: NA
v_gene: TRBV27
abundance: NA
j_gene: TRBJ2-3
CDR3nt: TGTGCCAGCAGTTTATCGAACGGGCTAACGCAGTATTTT
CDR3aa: CASSLSNGLTQYF

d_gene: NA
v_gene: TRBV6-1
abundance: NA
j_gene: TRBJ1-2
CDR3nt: TGTGCCAGCAGTGACGAGACAGGCCGGGCTTTTTATGGCTACACCTTC
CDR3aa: CASSDETGRAFYGYTF

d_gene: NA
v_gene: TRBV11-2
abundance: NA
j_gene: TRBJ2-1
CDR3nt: TGTGCAATCACAGGGTACTACAATGAGCAGTTCTTC
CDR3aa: CAITGYYNEQFF

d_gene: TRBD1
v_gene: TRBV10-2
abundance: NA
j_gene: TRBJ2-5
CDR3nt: TGCGCCAGCAGGACAGGGCTAGAGACCCAGTACTTC
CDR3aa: CASRTGLETQYF

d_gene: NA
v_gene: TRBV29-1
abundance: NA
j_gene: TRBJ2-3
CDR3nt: TGCAGCGTTGTTGGCAGGGCCACAGATACGCAGTATTTT
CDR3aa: CSVVGRATDTQYF

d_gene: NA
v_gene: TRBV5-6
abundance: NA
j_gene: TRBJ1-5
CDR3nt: TGTGCCAGCAGCTTCTGGGGCAAGCGCAGCAATCAGCCCCAGCATTTT
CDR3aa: CASSFWGKRSNQPQHF

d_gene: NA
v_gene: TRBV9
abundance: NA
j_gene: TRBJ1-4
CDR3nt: TGTGCCAGCAGCGCACAAGGGACCGCGAATGAAAAACTGTTTTTT
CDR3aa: CASSAQGTANEKLFF

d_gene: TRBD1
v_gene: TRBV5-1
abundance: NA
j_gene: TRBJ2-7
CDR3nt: TGCGCCAGCAGCTGGCGGGGACAGGGATACTCCTACGAGCAGTACTTC
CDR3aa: CASSWRGQGYSYEQYF

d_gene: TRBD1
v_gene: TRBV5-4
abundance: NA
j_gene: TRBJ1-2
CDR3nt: TGTGCCAGCAGCCAAGATAACCAGGGGGGCGGCTACACCTTC
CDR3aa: CASSQDNQGGGYTF

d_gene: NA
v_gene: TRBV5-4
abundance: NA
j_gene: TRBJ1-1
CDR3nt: TGTGCCAGCAGCTTCGGGGGCACGAACACTGAAGCTTTCTTT
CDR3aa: CASSFGGTNTEAFF

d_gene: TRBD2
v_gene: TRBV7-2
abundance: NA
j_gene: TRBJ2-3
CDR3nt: TGTGCCAGCAGCTTCAGGACTAGCGGGATTAAAACAGATACGCAGTATTTT
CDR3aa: CASSFRTSGIKTDTQYF

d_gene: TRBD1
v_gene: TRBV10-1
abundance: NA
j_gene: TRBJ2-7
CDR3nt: TGCGCCAGTTGCAAGCAGGGGGCTTACGAACAGTACTTC
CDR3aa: CASCKQGAYEQYF

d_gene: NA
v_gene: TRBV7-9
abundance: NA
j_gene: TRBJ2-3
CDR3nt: TGTGCCAGCAGCCCCCGGGCCGCAGGGGATACGCAGTATTTT
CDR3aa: CASSPRAAGDTQYF

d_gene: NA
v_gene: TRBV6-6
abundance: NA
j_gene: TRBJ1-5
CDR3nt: TGTGCCAGCAACCCGAGGGCTTTCGGCAATCAGCCCCAGCATTTT
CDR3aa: CASNPRAFGNQPQHF

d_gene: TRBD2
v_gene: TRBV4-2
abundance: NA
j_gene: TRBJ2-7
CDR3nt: TGTGCCAGCAGCCAAGCAATAGCGGGGGGGCGCGGGAGCTACGAGCAGTACTTC
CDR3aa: CASSQAIAGGRGSYEQYF

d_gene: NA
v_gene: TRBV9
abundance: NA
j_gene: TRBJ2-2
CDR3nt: TGTGCCAGCAGCCTCGGCCCGCTAGCGAGGGGCACCGGGGAGCTGTTTTTT
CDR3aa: CASSLGPLARGTGELFF

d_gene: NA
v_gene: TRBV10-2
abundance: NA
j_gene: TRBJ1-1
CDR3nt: TGCGCCAGCAGTGAAAGGGATTCAGCTTTCTTT
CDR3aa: CASSERDSAFF

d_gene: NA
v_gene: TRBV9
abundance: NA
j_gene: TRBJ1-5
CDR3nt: TGTGCCAGCAGCGTCGGGGGGGGGATCCAGCCCCAGCATTTT
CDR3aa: CASSVGGGIQPQHF

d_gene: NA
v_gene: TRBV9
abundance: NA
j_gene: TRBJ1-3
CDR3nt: TGTGCCAGCAGCGTAGAGTTCGGAAACACCATATATTTT
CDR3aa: CASSVEFGNTIYF

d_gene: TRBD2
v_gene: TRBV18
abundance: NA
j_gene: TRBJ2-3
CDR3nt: TGTGCCAGCTCATTACTGCGGACTAGCGATACGCAGTATTTT
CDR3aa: CASSLLRTSDTQYF

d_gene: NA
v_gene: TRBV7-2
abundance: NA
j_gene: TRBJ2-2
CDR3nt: TGTGCCAGCCGCATGAATAAGGGAGAGAACACCGGGGAGCTGTTTTTT
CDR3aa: CASRMNKGENTGELFF

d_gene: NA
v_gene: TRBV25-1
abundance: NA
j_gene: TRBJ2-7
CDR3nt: TGTGCCAGCAGGAACAGGGTCGGGTACGAGCAGTACTTC
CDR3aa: CASRNRVGYEQYF

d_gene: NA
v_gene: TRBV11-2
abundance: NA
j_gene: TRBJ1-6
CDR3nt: TGTGCCAGCAGCCCCCTTGGGGGGGCGAGTTCACCCCTCCACTTT
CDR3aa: CASSPLGGASSPLHF

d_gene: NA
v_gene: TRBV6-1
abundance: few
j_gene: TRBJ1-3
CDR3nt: TGTGCCAGCAGTGAAGGCGGGGGGAATGGAAACACCATATATTTT
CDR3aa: CASSEGGGNGNTIYF

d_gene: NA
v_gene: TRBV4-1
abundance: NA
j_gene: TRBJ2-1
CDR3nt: TGCGCCAGCAGCCAAGGGGGACTCTCCTACAATGAGCAGTTCTTC
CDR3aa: CASSQGGLSYNEQFF

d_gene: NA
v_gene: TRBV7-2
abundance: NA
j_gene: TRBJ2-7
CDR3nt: TGTGCCAGCAGCACCAGACGGACCTCCTACGAGCAGTACTTC
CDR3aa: CASSTRRTSYEQYF

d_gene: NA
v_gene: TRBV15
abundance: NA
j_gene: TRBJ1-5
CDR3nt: TGTGCCACCAGCAGGGGACAAGGCTTTTATAGCAATCAGCCCCAGCATTTT
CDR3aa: CATSRGQGFYSNQPQHF

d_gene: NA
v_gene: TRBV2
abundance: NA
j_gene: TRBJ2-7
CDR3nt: TGTGCCAGCAGTGTAGAAGACGGAAGCTCCTACGAGCAGTACTTC
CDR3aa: CASSVEDGSSYEQYF

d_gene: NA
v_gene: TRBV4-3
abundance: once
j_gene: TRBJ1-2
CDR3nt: TGCGCCAGCAGCCAAGCTACAGGGCACTATGGCTACACCTTC
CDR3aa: CASSQATGHYGYTF

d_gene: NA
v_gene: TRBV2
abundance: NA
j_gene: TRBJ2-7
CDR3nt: TGTGCCAGCAGTGTTCAGGGCGCCGAGCAGTACTTC
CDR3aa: CASSVQGAEQYF

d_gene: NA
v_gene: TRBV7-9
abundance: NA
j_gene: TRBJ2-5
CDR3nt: TGTGCCAGCGGGGGATTGGGGTCTTATCAAGAGACCCAGTACTTC
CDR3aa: CASGGLGSYQETQYF

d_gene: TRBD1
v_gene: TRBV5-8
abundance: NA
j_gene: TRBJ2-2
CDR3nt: TGTGCCAGCAATTTGGGTTCCGGGACAGGGGCCACCGGGGAGCTGTTTTTT
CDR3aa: CASNLGSGTGATGELFF

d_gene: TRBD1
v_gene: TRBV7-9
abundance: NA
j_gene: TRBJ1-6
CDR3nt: TGTGCCAGCAGCTTAGGGGACAGAAGTAATTCACCCCTCCACTTT
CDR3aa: CASSLGDRSNSPLHF